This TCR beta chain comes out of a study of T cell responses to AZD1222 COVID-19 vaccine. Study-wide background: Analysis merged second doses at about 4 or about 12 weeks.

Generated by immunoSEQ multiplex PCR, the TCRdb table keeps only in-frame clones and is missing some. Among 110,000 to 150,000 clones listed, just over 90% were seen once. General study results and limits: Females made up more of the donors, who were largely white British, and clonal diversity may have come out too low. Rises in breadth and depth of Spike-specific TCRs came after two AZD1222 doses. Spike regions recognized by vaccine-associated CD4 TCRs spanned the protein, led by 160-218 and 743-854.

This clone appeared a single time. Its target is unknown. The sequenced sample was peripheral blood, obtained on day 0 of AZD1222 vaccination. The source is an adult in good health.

This chain's CDR3 is CASSPWGQADEQYF. CDR3 coding DNA: TGTGCCAGCAGCCCCTGGGGACAGGCCGACGAGCAGTACTTC. This chain joins TRBV11-3 and TRBJ2-7; TRBD1 agrees at 8 bases. Germline V CDR1 and CDR2: SGHNT, YENEEA. V shed 5 bases, J shed 5 bases, and the junction held 8 bases outside the gene matches. The CDR3 covers 14 residues.